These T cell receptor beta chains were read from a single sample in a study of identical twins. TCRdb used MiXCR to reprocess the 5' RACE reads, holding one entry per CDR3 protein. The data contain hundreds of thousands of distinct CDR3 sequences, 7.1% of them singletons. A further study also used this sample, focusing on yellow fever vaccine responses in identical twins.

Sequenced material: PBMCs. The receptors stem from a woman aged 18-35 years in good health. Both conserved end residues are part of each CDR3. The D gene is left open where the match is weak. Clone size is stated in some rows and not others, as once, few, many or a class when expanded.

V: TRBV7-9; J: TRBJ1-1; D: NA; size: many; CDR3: CASSLRGASEAFF; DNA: TGTGCCAGCAGCTTGAGGGGCGCCTCTGAAGCTTTCTTT
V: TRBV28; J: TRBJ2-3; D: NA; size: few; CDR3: CASSSGGVTDTQYF; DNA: TGTGCCAGCAGTTCAGGGGGGGTTACGGATACGCAGTATTTT
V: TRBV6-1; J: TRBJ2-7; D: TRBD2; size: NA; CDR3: CASSATSGSTYEQYF; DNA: TGTGCCAGCAGTGCCACTAGCGGGAGCACCTACGAGCAGTACTTC
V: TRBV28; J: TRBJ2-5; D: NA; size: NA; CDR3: CASSSDSLRETQYF; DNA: TGTGCCAGCAGCTCGGACAGCCTGAGGGAGACCCAGTACTTC
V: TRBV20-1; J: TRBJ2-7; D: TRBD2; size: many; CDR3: CSARDLTSEHYEQYF; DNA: TGCAGTGCTAGAGATCTTACTAGCGAGCACTACGAGCAGTACTTC
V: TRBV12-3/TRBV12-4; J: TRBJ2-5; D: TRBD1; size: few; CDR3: CASSHTPGQANF; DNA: TGTGCCAGCAGCCATACACCGGGACAGGCCAACTTC
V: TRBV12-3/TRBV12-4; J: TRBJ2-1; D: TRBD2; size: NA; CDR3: CARSFRTSGGALDNEQFF; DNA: TGTGCCCGCAGTTTTCGGACTAGCGGGGGGGCGTTGGACAATGAGCAGTTCTTC
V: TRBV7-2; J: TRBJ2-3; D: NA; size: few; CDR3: CASSLGLVGHGDTQYF; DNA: TGTGCCAGCAGCTTGGGCCTAGTTGGACATGGAGATACGCAGTATTTT
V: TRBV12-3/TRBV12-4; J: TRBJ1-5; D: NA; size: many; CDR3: CASSLSGPNQPQHF; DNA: TGTGCCAGCAGTTTATCAGGGCCCAATCAGCCCCAGCATTTT
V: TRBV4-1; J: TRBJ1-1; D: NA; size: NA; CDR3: CASKTGYTMGNTEAFF; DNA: TGCGCCAGCAAGACAGGCTATACAATGGGGAACACTGAAGCTTTCTTT
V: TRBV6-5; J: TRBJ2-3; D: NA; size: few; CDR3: CASSYSFSPSTDTQYF; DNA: TGTGCCAGCAGTTACTCGTTCAGCCCGAGCACAGATACGCAGTATTTT
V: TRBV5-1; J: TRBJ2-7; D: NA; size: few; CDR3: CASSLVSDTYEQYF; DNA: TGCGCCAGCAGCTTGGTTTCGGATACCTACGAGCAGTACTTC
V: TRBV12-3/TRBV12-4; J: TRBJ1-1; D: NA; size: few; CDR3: CASSLVNRPRTEAFF; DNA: TGTGCCAGCAGTTTAGTTAACAGGCCGAGGACTGAAGCTTTCTTT
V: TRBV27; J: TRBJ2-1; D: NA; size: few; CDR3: CASSVSYLNNEQFF; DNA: TGTGCCAGCAGTGTGTCGTACCTAAACAATGAGCAGTTCTTC
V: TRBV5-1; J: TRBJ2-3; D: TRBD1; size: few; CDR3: CASSSRGQHADTQYF; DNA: TGCGCCAGCAGCTCACGGGGACAGCACGCAGATACGCAGTATTTT
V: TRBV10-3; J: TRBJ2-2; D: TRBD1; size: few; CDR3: CAISDGTETGELFF; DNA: TGTGCCATCAGTGATGGGACAGAAACCGGGGAGCTGTTTTTT
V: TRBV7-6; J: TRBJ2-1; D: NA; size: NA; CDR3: CASSRTDEQFF; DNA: TGTGCCAGCAGCCGGACAGATGAGCAGTTCTTC
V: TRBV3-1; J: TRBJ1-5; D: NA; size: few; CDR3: CASSQASQGGPQHF; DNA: TGTGCCAGCAGCCAAGCATCCCAGGGTGGGCCCCAGCATTTT
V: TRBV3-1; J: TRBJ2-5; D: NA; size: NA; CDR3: CASSQGQNQETQYF; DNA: TGTGCCAGCAGCCAAGGACAGAACCAAGAGACCCAGTACTTC
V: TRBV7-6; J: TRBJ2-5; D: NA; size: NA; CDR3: CASIHGREYQETQYF; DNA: TGTGCCAGCATCCACGGCAGGGAGTACCAAGAGACCCAGTACTTC
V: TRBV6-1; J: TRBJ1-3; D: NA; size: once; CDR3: CASSSAGGSGNTTYF; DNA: TGTGCCAGCAGCTCGGCTGGGGGCTCTGGAAACACCACATATTTT
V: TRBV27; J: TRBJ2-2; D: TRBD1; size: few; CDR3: CASSLGTGNPGELFF; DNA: TGTGCCAGCAGTCTCGGGACAGGGAATCCCGGGGAGCTGTTTTTT
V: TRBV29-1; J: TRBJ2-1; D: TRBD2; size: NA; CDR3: CSVGVLAGGEQFF; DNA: TGCAGCGTTGGTGTACTAGCGGGAGGTGAGCAGTTCTTC
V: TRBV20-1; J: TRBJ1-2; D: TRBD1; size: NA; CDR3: CSARRTGLNYGYTF; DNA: TGCAGTGCTCGAAGGACAGGGTTAAACTATGGCTACACCTTC
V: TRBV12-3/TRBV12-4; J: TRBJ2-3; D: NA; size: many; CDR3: CASSFGPDTQYF; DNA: TGTGCCAGCAGTTTCGGGCCAGATACGCAGTATTTT
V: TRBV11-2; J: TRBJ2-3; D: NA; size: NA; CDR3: CASSGRIRENVVTDTQYF; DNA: TGTGCCAGCAGCGGAAGAATAAGGGAGAATGTTGTTACAGATACGCAGTATTTT
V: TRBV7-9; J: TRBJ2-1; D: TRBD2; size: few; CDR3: CASSLAGGYKGQFF; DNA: TGTGCCAGCAGCTTAGCGGGGGGGTACAAGGGGCAGTTCTTC
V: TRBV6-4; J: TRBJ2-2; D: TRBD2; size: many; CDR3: CASSATGTRGNTGELFF; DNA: TGTGCCAGCAGTGCCACCGGGACTAGGGGTAACACCGGGGAGCTGTTTTTT
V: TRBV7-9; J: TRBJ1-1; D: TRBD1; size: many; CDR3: CASSLGGQGAGNTEAFF; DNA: TGTGCCAGCAGCTTAGGGGGACAGGGGGCAGGGAACACTGAAGCTTTCTTT
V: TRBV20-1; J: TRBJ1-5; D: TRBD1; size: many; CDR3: CSARGTGGRQPQHF; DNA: TGCAGTGCTAGAGGGACAGGGGGACGACAGCCCCAGCATTTT
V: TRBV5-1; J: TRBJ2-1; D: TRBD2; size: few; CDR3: CAISISSGGLNEQFF; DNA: TGCGCCATCAGCATCTCTAGCGGGGGCCTGAATGAGCAGTTCTTC
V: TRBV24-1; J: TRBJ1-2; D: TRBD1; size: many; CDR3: CATSDPSTGGYGYTF; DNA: TGTGCCACCAGTGATCCATCGACAGGGGGCTATGGCTACACCTTC
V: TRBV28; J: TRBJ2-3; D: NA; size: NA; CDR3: CASSFGQTSTDTQYF; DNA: TGTGCCAGCAGTTTTGGGCAGACTAGCACAGATACGCAGTATTTT
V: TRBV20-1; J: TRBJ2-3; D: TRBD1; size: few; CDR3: CSARETGRGSTDTQYF; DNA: TGCAGTGCTAGGGAGACAGGGAGAGGTAGCACAGATACGCAGTATTTT
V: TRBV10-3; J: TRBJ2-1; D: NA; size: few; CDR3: CAISDRLDNEQFF; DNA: TGTGCCATCAGTGACAGACTAGACAATGAGCAGTTCTTC
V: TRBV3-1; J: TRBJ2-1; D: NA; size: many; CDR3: CASSPSSSYNEQFF; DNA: TGTGCCAGCAGCCCGAGCTCCTCCTACAATGAGCAGTTCTTC
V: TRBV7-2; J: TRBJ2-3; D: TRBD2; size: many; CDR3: CASSSPGLTMAPF; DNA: TGTGCCAGCAGCTCACCGGGACTAACAATGGCACCCTTT
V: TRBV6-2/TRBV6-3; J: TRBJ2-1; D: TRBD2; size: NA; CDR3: CASSYSKGRRSGRAPMGDEQFF; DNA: TGTGCCAGCAGTTACTCGAAAGGGCGGCGTAGCGGGAGGGCCCCCATGGGAGATGAGCAGTTCTTC
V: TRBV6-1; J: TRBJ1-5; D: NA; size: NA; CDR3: CASRVSQGFNQPQHF; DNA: TGTGCCAGCCGCGTATCCCAAGGGTTCAATCAGCCCCAGCATTTT